This T cell receptor beta chain is drawn from a study of OX40 agonist ivuxolimab in advanced cancers. Study conclusions and caveats: On average, CD8+ T cells showed a greater number of expanded clones than CD4+.

The germline CDR1 and CDR2 sequences are SGHVS and FNYEAQ. The CDR3 runs to 16 residues. V was clipped by 2 bases and J by 0 bases, with 14 bases between them. The repertoire was sequenced with immunoSEQ multiplex PCR; TCRdb's copy has only in-frame clones and lacks some. The table has about 58,000 clones, roughly 87% seen once. Notes on this clone: Its antigen is unknown.

This receptor was obtained from an adult with an advanced solid tumor such as melanoma, head and neck, liver or kidney cancer. The sample consisted of CD4+ or CD8+ T cells sorted from blood, taken in a trial of the OX40 agonist ivuxolimab. The chain carries TRBV7-6 and TRBJ2-7; TRBD1 or TRBD2 may be the D gene (5 bases each). CDR3 sequence reads: CASSLSTPGSSYEQYF. The CDR3 coding sequence is TGTGCCAGCAGCTTAAGTACGCCAGGGAGCTCCTACGAGCAGTACTTC.